This record concerns one T cell receptor (beta chain) sequence. This entry comes from a study of blood T cell repertoires in COVID-19. Across the whole study: The United States, Italy and Spain supplied acute and convalescent COVID-19 samples. T cells, B-cell-depleted T cells, or PBMCs provided the cDNA or gDNA that served as material.

Original analysis: Counts of nucleated cells, estimated from reference gene primer amplification, were obtained. Libraries were prepared by immunoSEQ multiplex PCR; TCRdb keeps only in-frame clonotypes and omits some of them. V and J calls and clone size are as listed in that table; D and trimming were resolved from the DNA. The repertoire includes roughly 180,000 clones, approximately 90% of them detected once, and 2% to 2.5% sits in the top ten. Germline V gives CDR1 SGHTA, CDR2 FQGNSA. The ends lost 6 bases at V and 8 bases at J; junction bases unmatched: 7. The CDR3 runs to 14 residues. The sequence derives from a man aged 65-85 years with active or convalescent COVID-19. Sequencing input: peripheral blood. V is TRBV7-2 and J is TRBJ1-6; 7 nucleotides align to TRBD1. The CDR3, as DNA: TGTGCCAGCAGGAACAGGGGCGGGGATTCACCCCTCCACTTT. It yields the protein CASRNRGGDSPLHF.